This T cell receptor (beta chain) is drawn from a study of human T cells and chemical hapten exposure. Points from the study as a whole: The presence of alopecia in the donors means their immune response may differ from healthy people's.

V shed 7 bases and J 1 base; nucleotides not matched to a gene: 4. Germline CDR1 is ENHRY and CDR2 is SYGVKD. CDR3 length equals 14 residues. Concerning this clonotype: Its antigen is not known. This may arise from a read error, as a much more abundant clone is one base away. Lacking the conserved final phenylalanine or tryptophan, this CDR3 likely reflects a read error.

Individual cDNA molecules in this library carried unique molecular identifiers. TCRdb used MiXCR to reprocess the RACE reads, holding one entry per CDR3 protein. The sample includes 330,000 or so distinct CDR3 sequences, about 6% of them seen just once. Time point indicated: patch test 2, 6 weeks after DPC sensitization. Stated treatment: therapeutic diphenylcyclopropenone sensitization with weekly scalp DPC. This material consisted of whole blood, taken in connection with sensitization to the hapten diphenylcyclopropenone (DPC). The sequence was collected from a woman aged 18-29 years with alopecia areata. Some clones in this sample may be carry-over from other donors' samples. The chain is built from TRBV10-3 and TRBJ1-1; 9 bases map to TRBD1. The chain's CDR3 is CAITRTGENTEAFY. DNA for the CDR3: TGTGCCATCACTAGGACAGGGGAGAACACTGAAGCTTTCTAT.